The text below deals with one T cell receptor (beta chain). The data derive from a study of blood T cell repertoires in COVID-19. The CDR3 totals 13 residues. The trim removed 6 bases at V and 12 bases at J, leaving 8 bases unmatched. The V gene's germline CDR1 is MNHEY and CDR2 SMNVEV (reference sequence). Clones were read by immunoSEQ multiplex PCR, and TCRdb kept only the in-frame ones, dropping some. The sample consists of under 300,000 clones, 85% to 90% of them appearing once. The clonotype was recovered from a man between 18 and 29 years old with active or convalescent COVID-19. The chain is built from TRBV27 and TRBJ1-4, with TRBD1 identical over 9 bases. Sequenced: peripheral blood. The CDR3 sequence is CASSITGGSELFF. The CDR3, as DNA: TGTGCCAGCAGCATAACAGGGGGCAGTGAACTGTTTTTT.